A selection of T cell receptor beta chains follows, all from one sample in a study of T cells after yellow fever vaccination. TCRdb used MiXCR to reprocess the 5' RACE reads, holding one entry per CDR3 protein. The sample lists nearly 300,000 distinct CDR3 sequences; around 9.3% were seen once. Here the sequenced sample was CD4+ T cells sorted from PBMCs, taken 5 days after the yellow fever booster vaccination. The receptors derive from a man aged 18 to 29 who received the YFV17D yellow fever vaccine. The CDR3 runs from the conserved cysteine through the conserved F or W. A D gene is named only where the DNA matches it firmly. Only part of the rows carry a size: once, few, many, or a class if the clone is expanded.

V,J,size,D,CDR3,DNA
TRBV6-5,TRBJ1-2,.,TRBD1,CASSYQGQGIGGYTF,TGTGCCAGCAGTTACCAGGGACAGGGAATTGGTGGCTACACCTTC
TRBV20-1,TRBJ1-2,.,.,CSAASWAGYTF,TGCAGTGCCGCGTCCTGGGCTGGCTACACCTTC
TRBV5-4,TRBJ2-3,.,TRBD2,CASSFFLAGGSTDTQYF,TGTGCCAGCAGCTTTTTCCTAGCGGGGGGCTCCACAGATACGCAGTATTTT
TRBV18,TRBJ2-5,many,.,CASSPEETQYF,TGTGCCAGCTCACCAGAGGAGACCCAGTACTTC
TRBV7-9,TRBJ1-1,many,.,CASSLLGGTEAFF,TGTGCCAGCAGCTTATTGGGGGGCACTGAAGCTTTCTTT
TRBV2,TRBJ2-7,.,.,CASNPRLDTYEQYF,TGTGCCAGCAACCCCCGGCTAGATACCTACGAGCAGTACTTC
TRBV2,TRBJ2-7,few,.,CASRQGIGSYEQYF,TGTGCCAGCAGGCAGGGAATTGGTAGCTACGAGCAGTACTTC
TRBV5-1,TRBJ2-2,many,.,CASSLFSRTGELFF,TGCGCCAGCAGCTTGTTCAGCCGGACCGGGGAGCTGTTTTTT
TRBV12-3/TRBV12-4,TRBJ1-1,.,.,CASRGGLKAFF,TGTGCCAGCAGGGGTGGACTCAAAGCTTTCTTT
TRBV4-3,TRBJ2-7,.,TRBD1,CASSQGTGTVYEQYF,TGCGCCAGCAGCCAAGGGACAGGGACGGTATACGAGCAGTACTTC
TRBV18,TRBJ1-4,many,TRBD1,CASSPLADRRNEKLFF,TGTGCCAGCTCACCACTGGCGGACAGGCGTAATGAAAAACTGTTTTTT
TRBV7-2,TRBJ2-1,few,TRBD2,CASSLGGTSGVYNEQFF,TGTGCCAGCAGCTTAGGTGGGACTAGCGGGGTCTACAATGAGCAGTTCTTC
TRBV4-3,TRBJ1-5,few,.,CASSQERLSNQPQHF,TGCGCCAGCAGCCAAGAAAGGCTTAGCAATCAGCCCCAGCATTTT
TRBV7-9,TRBJ1-5,many,.,CASSLGWAFQPQHF,TGTGCCAGCAGCTTAGGTTGGGCGTTCCAGCCCCAGCATTTT
TRBV28,TRBJ2-5,few,.,CASRSAGTLETQYF,TGTGCCAGCAGATCAGCCGGGACGCTTGAAACCCAGTACTTC
TRBV5-1,TRBJ2-1,many,.,CASSLYLARNEQFF,TGCGCCAGCAGCTTGTATCTAGCACGCAATGAGCAGTTCTTC
TRBV27,TRBJ1-1,few,TRBD1,CASSLSDRVFTEAFF,TGTGCCAGCAGTTTATCAGACAGGGTTTTCACTGAAGCTTTCTTT
TRBV29-1,TRBJ2-1,few,.,CSVEGRMINEQFF,TGCAGCGTTGAGGGCAGGATGATCAATGAGCAGTTCTTC
TRBV7-6,TRBJ2-3,.,TRBD2,CASSLGGIAGGLDTQYF,TGTGCCAGCAGCTTAGGAGGCATAGCGGGGGGTCTAGATACGCAGTATTTT
TRBV7-9,TRBJ2-6,few,.,CASSPGIRVAGANVLTF,TGTGCCAGCAGCCCCGGCATTCGGGTAGCTGGGGCCAACGTCCTGACTTTC
TRBV7-2,TRBJ1-5,.,TRBD1,CASSSTGVQHF,TGTGCCAGCAGCTCGACAGGGGTTCAGCATTTT
TRBV7-2,TRBJ2-3,few,TRBD2,CASRKGRGGPDTQYF,TGTGCCAGCAGAAAAGGGCGGGGGGGCCCAGATACGCAGTATTTT
TRBV4-3,TRBJ2-6,many,TRBD1,CASSQSWDSLSGANVLTF,TGCGCCAGCAGCCAGTCCTGGGACAGCCTCTCTGGGGCCAACGTCCTGACTTTC
TRBV7-2,TRBJ2-1,few,TRBD1,CASSPTGGGLYNEQFF,TGTGCCAGCAGCCCGACAGGGGGGGGGTTATACAATGAGCAGTTCTTC
TRBV5-1,TRBJ2-3,few,TRBD2,CASSYKPGGSDTQYF,TGCGCCAGCAGCTATAAACCGGGGGGATCAGATACGCAGTATTTT
TRBV7-2,TRBJ2-1,few,.,CASSSRSHRYNEQFF,TGTGCCAGCAGCTCCCGCAGCCACCGTTACAATGAGCAGTTCTTC
TRBV12-3/TRBV12-4,TRBJ1-1,.,.,CASSFGGGRVTEAFF,TGTGCCAGCAGTTTCGGGGGGGGGAGGGTCACTGAAGCTTTCTTT
TRBV28,TRBJ2-1,.,.,CASSLRTEQFF,TGTGCCAGCAGTTTACGAACAGAGCAGTTCTTC
TRBV27,TRBJ2-2,many,TRBD2,CARITSGGGELFF,TGTGCCCGGATCACTAGCGGAGGCGGGGAGCTGTTTTTT
TRBV10-1,TRBJ2-2,.,TRBD1,CASSYDRVNTGELFF,TGCGCCAGCAGCTACGACAGGGTGAACACCGGGGAGCTGTTTTTT
TRBV5-1,TRBJ2-5,many,.,CASSRTVQETQYF,TGCGCCAGCAGCCGGACAGTCCAAGAGACCCAGTACTTC
TRBV4-3,TRBJ1-2,few,TRBD1,CASSQDRDRGGYTF,TGCGCCAGCAGCCAAGACCGGGACAGAGGTGGCTACACCTTC
TRBV9,TRBJ1-2,.,.,CASSAPGGYGYTF,TGTGCCAGCAGCGCGCCCGGGGGTTATGGCTACACCTTC
TRBV12-3/TRBV12-4,TRBJ2-5,.,.,CASSFPPGQETQYF,TGTGCCAGCAGTTTTCCCCCAGGGCAAGAGACCCAGTACTTC
TRBV19,TRBJ1-5,few,.,CASSTDSGNQPQHF,TGTGCCAGTAGTACGGACAGCGGGAATCAGCCCCAGCATTTT
TRBV4-3,TRBJ1-1,many,.,CASVREWGLNTEAFF,TGCGCCAGCGTAAGAGAGTGGGGTTTGAACACTGAAGCTTTCTTT
TRBV20-1,TRBJ2-2,many,TRBD1,CSARIPGQESTGELFF,TGCAGTGCTAGGATACCGGGACAGGAATCCACCGGGGAGCTGTTTTTT
TRBV6-5,TRBJ1-1,few,.,CASSYSRQQNTEAFF,TGTGCCAGCAGTTACTCTCGGCAGCAGAACACTGAAGCTTTCTTT
TRBV12-3/TRBV12-4,TRBJ1-1,.,.,CASSLFGGTTEAFF,TGTGCCAGCAGTTTATTTGGAGGGACCACTGAAGCTTTCTTT
TRBV6-2/TRBV6-3,TRBJ2-1,few,TRBD2,CASWGAGGPLHEQFF,TGTGCCAGCTGGGGAGCGGGGGGGCCTCTGCATGAGCAGTTCTTC
TRBV20-1,TRBJ2-5,few,.,CSATGTASQETQYF,TGCAGTGCTACGGGAACAGCGAGCCAAGAGACCCAGTACTTC
TRBV20-1,TRBJ2-1,.,.,CALSPQNNEQFF,TGCGCACTCTCCCCACAAAACAATGAGCAGTTCTTC
TRBV7-2,TRBJ2-1,.,.,CASSFRFSEQFF,TGTGCCAGCAGCTTCAGGTTCAGTGAGCAGTTCTTC
TRBV5-1,TRBJ2-1,few,TRBD2,CASTRGLAGGIYNEQFF,TGCGCCAGCACCCGGGGACTAGCGGGGGGGATCTACAATGAGCAGTTCTTC
TRBV18,TRBJ1-1,few,.,CASSQGGLNTEAFF,TGTGCCAGCTCACAAGGGGGGCTGAACACTGAAGCTTTCTTT
TRBV20-1,TRBJ2-7,few,.,CSAWDTPYEQYF,TGCAGTGCTTGGGACACACCCTACGAGCAGTACTTC
TRBV18,TRBJ1-2,few,.,CASSSEESYGYTF,TGTGCCAGCTCGTCAGAGGAGTCCTATGGCTACACCTTC
TRBV18,TRBJ2-3,many,.,CASSTSTDTQYF,TGTGCCAGCTCAACTAGCACAGATACGCAGTATTTT
TRBV6-5,TRBJ1-2,.,.,CASSRGGNYGYTF,TGTGCCAGCAGCCGGGGGGGGAACTATGGCTACACCTTC
TRBV15,TRBJ2-5,few,TRBD1,CATGGQNQETQYF,TGTGCCACCGGGGGACAGAACCAAGAGACCCAGTACTTC
TRBV11-2,TRBJ2-5,.,.,CASSNTREETQYF,TGTGCCAGCAGCAATACTAGGGAAGAGACCCAGTACTTC
TRBV23-1,TRBJ2-1,few,TRBD2,CASSLERGVSNEQFF,TGCGCCAGCAGTCTGGAGCGGGGGGTATCTAATGAGCAGTTCTTC
TRBV5-1,TRBJ2-3,few,.,CASSLAALSTQYF,TGCGCCAGCAGCTTGGCCGCCCTCTCGACGCAGTATTTT
TRBV6-5,TRBJ2-1,few,TRBD1,CASSYRDRVLFF,TGTGCCAGCAGTTACCGGGACAGGGTTTTGTTCTTC
TRBV4-3,TRBJ1-1,.,.,CASSPGGGDTYTLNTEAFF,TGCGCCAGCAGCCCTGGGGGGGGGGACACCTATACCTTGAACACTGAAGCTTTCTTT
TRBV5-1,TRBJ1-2,.,.,CASTQGTNYGYTF,TGCGCCAGTACACAGGGAACAAACTATGGCTACACCTTC
TRBV7-2,TRBJ1-4,.,TRBD1,CASSLNRGLGEKLFF,TGTGCCAGCAGCCTGAACAGGGGGCTCGGTGAAAAACTGTTTTTT
TRBV12-3/TRBV12-4,TRBJ1-1,few,.,CASKLGHRTEAFF,TGTGCCAGCAAGTTAGGCCACCGCACTGAAGCTTTCTTT
TRBV4-3,TRBJ2-1,few,.,CASRRAENYNEQFF,TGCGCCAGCAGGCGAGCGGAAAATTACAATGAGCAGTTCTTC